The clone carrying this T cell receptor beta chain showed up just a few times. Its antigen is not identified. The entry originates in a study of blood T cells in healthy people across ages. Sample-barcoded 5' priming and a J-beta primer mix drove a second PCR of 7 to 11 cycles. A template-switch adaptor containing 12 random nucleotides labeled each cDNA molecule. Any given sample supplied a minimum of 3 million CDR3-containing paired-end reads. TCRdb reprocessed the 5' RACE reads with MiXCR, giving one entry per CDR3 protein. The sample has under 950,000 distinct CDR3 sequences; about 20% are singletons. Study-wide points: Higher diversity and more naive CD4+ cells were features of long-lived donors, compared to aged donors. Across samples, TCR beta diversity tracked strongly with naive T cell percentage.

V dropped 9 bases and J dropped 4; count of bases not matched to a gene: 11. Per the germline V gene, CDR1 is KGHDR and CDR2 is SFDVKD. CDR3 size: 15 residues. The sample comprised blood. The clonotype was recovered from a man aged 70-80 years in good health. This chain links TRBV24-1 with TRBJ2-3; 8 nucleotides match TRBD1. The CDR3 DNA reads TGTGCCACCGGCCGGCAGGGGGCGAACGCAGATACGCAGTATTTT. Translation gives CATGRQGANADTQYF.